This T cell receptor beta chain was captured in a study of T cell changes during pregnancy in multiple sclerosis. The CDR3 has 13 amino acids. Germline CDR1 is KGHSH and CDR2 is LQKENI. The V end was cut by 2 bases, the J end by 5 bases, with 7 bases between. The repertoire was sequenced with immunoSEQ multiplex PCR; TCRdb's copy has only in-frame clones and lacks some. The table shows tens of thousands of clones, with 94% occurring only once. The chain carries TRBV18 and TRBJ2-1; TRBD2 might be the D (6 bases). The starting material was peripheral blood, obtained in the third trimester of pregnancy. The clonotype originates from a female donor with multiple sclerosis, enrolled in a pregnancy study. CDR3 sequence reads: CASSPTSHNEQFF. CDR3 bases: TGTGCCAGCTCACCAACTAGCCACAATGAGCAGTTCTTC.